The clone carrying this T cell receptor (beta chain) was found a few times. Between the trimmed V and J ends, which lost 8 bases and 1 base, there was a span of 11 bases. This CDR3 has 13 amino acids. Germline V gives CDR1 SGHVS, CDR2 FNYEAQ. The sample comes from a study of T cells after yellow fever vaccination. TCRdb redid the calling of the 5' RACE reads with MiXCR, one entry per CDR3 protein. This sample carries about 32,000 distinct CDR3 sequences, less than 8% of them seen once, and the ten largest clones take roughly 23%. The chain recombines TRBV7-6 with TRBJ1-1; D is unresolved. Sequencing used PBMCs, either bulk or a sorted T-cell subset (CD4+, CD8+, memory, or dextramer-sorted; not recorded which), obtained on the day of the first yellow fever vaccination. The clonotype comes from a man in his late teens or twenties who received the YFV17D yellow fever vaccine. Here the CDR3 DNA reads TGTGCCAGCCGCGGGCCTACGAACACTGAAGCTTTCTTT. The encoded protein is CASRGPTNTEAFF.